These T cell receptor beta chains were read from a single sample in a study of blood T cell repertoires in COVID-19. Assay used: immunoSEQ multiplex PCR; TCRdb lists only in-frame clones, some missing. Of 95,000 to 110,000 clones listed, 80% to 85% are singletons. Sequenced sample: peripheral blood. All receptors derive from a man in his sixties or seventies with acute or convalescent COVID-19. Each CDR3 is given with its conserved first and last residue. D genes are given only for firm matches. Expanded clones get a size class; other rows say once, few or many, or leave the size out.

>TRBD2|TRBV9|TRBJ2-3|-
TGTGCCAGCAGCCTACTAGCGTCTCCAGATACGCAGTATTTT
CASSLLASPDTQYF
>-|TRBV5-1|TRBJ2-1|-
TGCGCCAGCAGCCCCCAGGGGAACTCCTACAATGAGCAGTTCTTC
CASSPQGNSYNEQFF
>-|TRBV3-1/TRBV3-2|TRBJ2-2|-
TGTGCCAGCAGCCAAGATCATGTTGTGGGGCAGCTGTTTTTT
CASSQDHVVGQLFF
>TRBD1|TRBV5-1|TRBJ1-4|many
TGCGCCAGCAGCTCGGAGGACAGGGGGCCTGAAAAACTGTTTTTT
CASSSEDRGPEKLFF
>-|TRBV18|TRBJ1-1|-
TGTGCCAGCTCACCCCCAGGGGTTTCCATGAACACTGAAGCTTTCTTT
CASSPPGVSMNTEAFF
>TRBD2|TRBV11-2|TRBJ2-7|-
TGTGCCAGCAGCTTAGCCGGGGAGGGGCGCACCAACGAGCAGTACTTC
CASSLAGEGRTNEQYF
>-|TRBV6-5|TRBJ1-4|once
TGTGCCAGCAGTTACTCGGGACACAAACCAGAAAAACTGTTTTTT
CASSYSGHKPEKLFF
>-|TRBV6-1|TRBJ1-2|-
TGTGCCAGCAGTGAACAGACAGACGAATATGGCTACACCTTC
CASSEQTDEYGYTF
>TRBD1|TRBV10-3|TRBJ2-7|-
TGTGCCATCAGTGTTGGGGACAGGGGGCTCTACGAGCAGTACTTC
CAISVGDRGLYEQYF
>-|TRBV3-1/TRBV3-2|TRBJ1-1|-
TGTGCCAGCAGCCAAGTCGACAGTGAAGCTTTCTTT
CASSQVDSEAFF
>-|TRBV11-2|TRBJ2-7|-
TGTGCCAGCAGCTTAGACAGGGGCCACGAGCAGTACTTC
CASSLDRGHEQYF
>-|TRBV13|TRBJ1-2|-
TGTGCCAGCAGCTTATCGGGGTATGGCTACACCTTC
CASSLSGYGYTF
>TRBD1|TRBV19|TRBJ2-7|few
TGTGCCAGTAGTCCCCGGACAGGGGGGCGACTACCTTACGAGCAGTACTTC
CASSPRTGGRLPYEQYF
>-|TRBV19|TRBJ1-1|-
TGTGCCAGTAGTTGGCAGGGAAGTGGGAACACTGAAGCTTTCTTT
CASSWQGSGNTEAFF
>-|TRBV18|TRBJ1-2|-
TGTGCCAGCTCACTTGATCAGGGATCTGGCTACACCTTC
CASSLDQGSGYTF
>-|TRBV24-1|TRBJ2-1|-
TGTGCCACCAGTGACCCGGGACACCGGGGGCAGTTCTTC
CATSDPGHRGQFF
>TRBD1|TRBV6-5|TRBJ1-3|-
TGTGCCAGCAGTCTCCGACAGGGTACTGGAAACACCATATATTTT
CASSLRQGTGNTIYF
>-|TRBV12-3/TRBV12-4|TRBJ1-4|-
TGTGCCAGCAGTTTAGACAGGGTACTGCTGTTTTTT
CASSLDRVLLFF
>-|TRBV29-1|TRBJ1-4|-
TGCAGCGTTGGGCGGATTAATGAAAAACTGTTTTTT
CSVGRINEKLFF
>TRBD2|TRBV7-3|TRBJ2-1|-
TGTGCCAGCAGCTTATCAGCGGGGGCCACCTACAATGAGCAGTTCTTC
CASSLSAGATYNEQFF
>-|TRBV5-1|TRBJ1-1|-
TGCGCCAGCAGCTTCTCCGGGGTTGGCACTGAAGCTTTCTTT
CASSFSGVGTEAFF
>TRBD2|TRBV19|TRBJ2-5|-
TGTGCCAGTAGTCCAGGGCTAGCGGGGGCCGGGACCCAGTACTTC
CASSPGLAGAGTQYF
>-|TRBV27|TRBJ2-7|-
TGTGCCAGCAGTATCCTTCCGGGTTCAGCGTACGAGCAGTACTTC
CASSILPGSAYEQYF
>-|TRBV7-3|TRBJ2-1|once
TGTGCCAGCAGCTTAAATCCAGGGGCAGAGGGTGAGCAGTTCTTC
CASSLNPGAEGEQFF
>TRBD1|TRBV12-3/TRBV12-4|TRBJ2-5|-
TGTGCCAGCAGTCATGACAGGGCGGAGACCCAGTACTTC
CASSHDRAETQYF
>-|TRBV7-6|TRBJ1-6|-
TGTGCCAGCAGCTTAGGGGAAGCGGGGGCTGCTAATTCACCCCTCCACTTT
CASSLGEAGAANSPLHF
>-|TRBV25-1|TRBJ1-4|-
TGTGCCAGCAGTGAAATGGCCCCGTGGGGCTTCGATGAAAAACTGTTTTTT
CASSEMAPWGFDEKLFF
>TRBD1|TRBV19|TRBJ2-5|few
TGTGCCAGTAGTGGGGGACAGGGGGTTGAGACCCAGTACTTC
CASSGGQGVETQYF
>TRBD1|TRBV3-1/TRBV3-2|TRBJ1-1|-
TGTGCCAGCAGCACAGGGGTAGCTGAAGCTTTCTTT
CASSTGVAEAFF
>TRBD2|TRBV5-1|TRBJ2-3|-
TGCGCCAGCAGCTTGCCCCAGCGGGGGAGCACAGATACGCAGTATTTT
CASSLPQRGSTDTQYF
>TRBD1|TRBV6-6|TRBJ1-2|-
TGTGCCAGCAGTGGTCAGGGGGCGTACCATGGCTACACCTTC
CASSGQGAYHGYTF
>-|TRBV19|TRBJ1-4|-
TGTGCCAGCTCGTCGAGGAGGGCCCCTGCAACTAATGGAAAACTGTTTTTT
CASSSRRAPATNGKLFF
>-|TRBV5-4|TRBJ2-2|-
TGTGCCAGCAGCTTGGGGGGAGGCACCGGGGAGCTGTTTTTT
CASSLGGGTGELFF
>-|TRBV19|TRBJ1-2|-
TGTGCCAGTAAGGAGCGCCTCTATGGCTACACCTTC
CASKERLYGYTF
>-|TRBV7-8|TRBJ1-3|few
TGTGCCAGCAGCTTAGGGCGGAGAGGCAACAGGGCCTCTGGAAACACCATATATTTT
CASSLGRRGNRASGNTIYF
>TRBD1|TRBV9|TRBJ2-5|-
TGTGCCAGCAGTTCCGGGACAGGGCAAGAGACCCAGTACTTC
CASSSGTGQETQYF
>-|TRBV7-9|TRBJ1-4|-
TGTGCCAGCAGCTTAGGGGACATTAATGAAAAACTGTTTTTT
CASSLGDINEKLFF
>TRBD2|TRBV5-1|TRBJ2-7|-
TGCGCCAGCAGCGCGGCGGGACTAGCGACAAACGAGCAGTACTTC
CASSAAGLATNEQYF